Listed below are T cell receptor beta chains from one sample, sequenced in a study of blood T cell repertoires in COVID-19. The data were produced by immunoSEQ multiplex PCR, yet TCRdb's version contains in-frame clones alone and is incomplete. The data show roughly 320,000 clones, roughly 90% seen once. The source material was PBMCs or T cells enriched from blood (not recorded which). All receptors derive from a woman between 25 and 40 years old who had been exposed to COVID-19. CDR3s include the opening cysteine and the closing phenylalanine or tryptophan. A D gene is named only where the DNA matches it firmly. Part of the rows lack a size; the others show once, few, many or a class for expanded clones.

TRBV5-6,.,TRBJ2-7,.,CASSAQTGNYEQYF,TGTGCCAGCAGCGCTCAAACAGGGAACTACGAGCAGTACTTC
TRBV5-1,.,TRBJ1-3,.,CASSLGEGSGNTIYF,TGCGCCAGCAGCTTGGGAGAGGGCTCTGGAAACACCATATATTTT
TRBV4-1,.,TRBJ2-7,TRBD2,CASSQAGDSYEQYF,TGCGCCAGCAGCCAGGCGGGGGACTCCTACGAGCAGTACTTC
TRBV6-4,.,TRBJ1-5,.,CASSPTGHSNQPQHF,TGTGCCAGCAGCCCCACAGGGCATAGCAATCAGCCCCAGCATTTT
TRBV7-3,.,TRBJ2-3,TRBD2,CASSWGGGADTQYF,TGTGCCAGCTCTTGGGGCGGGGGTGCAGATACGCAGTATTTT
TRBV19,.,TRBJ1-1,.,CASSNRQTLNTEAFF,TGTGCCAGTAGTAATCGGCAGACTCTGAACACTGAAGCTTTCTTT
TRBV25-1,few,TRBJ1-4,TRBD1,CASRRQGTNEKLFF,TGTGCCAGCAGAAGACAGGGAACTAATGAAAAACTGTTTTTT
TRBV3-1/TRBV3-2,.,TRBJ1-2,.,CASSQTVYGYTF,TGTGCCAGCAGCCAGACAGTCTATGGCTACACCTTC
TRBV27,.,TRBJ1-1,.,CASSLRDSNTEAFF,TGTGCCAGCAGTTTACGGGACTCTAACACTGAAGCTTTCTTT
TRBV19,.,TRBJ2-7,.,CASSISGAPYEQYF,TGTGCCAGTAGTATTTCAGGGGCACCCTACGAGCAGTACTTC
TRBV7-6,few,TRBJ1-3,TRBD1,CASSIGTASSGNTIYF,TGTGCCAGCAGTATCGGGACAGCAAGCTCTGGAAACACCATATATTTT
TRBV3-1/TRBV3-2,.,TRBJ1-4,.,CASGSQGGEKLFF,TGTGCCAGCGGTAGCCAGGGCGGTGAAAAACTGTTTTTT
TRBV9,.,TRBJ2-5,TRBD2,CASSVTGLKKETQYF,TGTGCCAGCAGCGTAACGGGACTAAAAAAAGAGACCCAGTACTTC
TRBV20-1,.,TRBJ2-3,.,CSASFSGTDTQYF,TGCAGTGCTAGTTTTAGCGGCACAGATACGCAGTATTTT
TRBV5-1,.,TRBJ1-3,.,CASSLTSFSGNTIYF,TGCGCCAGCAGCTTAACATCCTTCTCTGGAAACACCATATATTTT
TRBV7-5,.,TRBJ2-1,.,CARSLVELGGGYNEQFF,TGTGCCAGAAGCTTAGTTGAGTTAGGCGGGGGCTACAATGAGCAGTTCTTC
TRBV28,once,TRBJ1-2,TRBD1,CASSRDSRFSSGYTF,TGTGCCAGCAGCCGGGACAGCCGTTTTTCGTCTGGCTACACCTTC
TRBV5-1,few,TRBJ2-7,TRBD1,CASSGQGGDEQYF,TGCGCCAGCAGCGGACAGGGCGGCGACGAGCAGTACTTC
TRBV6-4,.,TRBJ1-5,TRBD1,CASRAGQGKSQPQHF,TGTGCCAGCAGGGCCGGACAGGGAAAATCGCAGCCCCAGCATTTT
TRBV6-4,.,TRBJ2-7,TRBD1,CASSPRTGYEQYF,TGTGCCAGCAGTCCCCGGACAGGCTACGAGCAGTACTTC
TRBV6-5,.,TRBJ1-6,TRBD1,CASSDRFVAPLHF,TGTGCCAGCTCGGACAGGTTCGTAGCACCCCTCCACTTT
TRBV2,.,TRBJ2-1,.,CASIWGPGGSYNEQFF,TGTGCCAGCATTTGGGGACCCGGGGGCTCCTACAATGAGCAGTTCTTC
TRBV7-9,.,TRBJ2-1,TRBD1,CASSLARTGGAYNEQFF,TGTGCCAGCAGCTTAGCGAGGACAGGGGGCGCTTACAATGAGCAGTTCTTC
TRBV18,.,TRBJ2-1,.,CASSLTSFAALWDEQFF,TGTGCCAGCTCACTAACTAGCTTCGCCGCCTTGTGGGATGAGCAGTTCTTC
TRBV6-4,few,TRBJ2-3,TRBD2,CASSETSATTDTQYF,TGTGCCAGCAGTGAAACTAGCGCTACCACAGATACGCAGTATTTT
TRBV29-1,.,TRBJ2-7,.,CSVGLYYEQYF,TGCAGCGTTGGGCTTTACTACGAGCAGTACTTC
TRBV7-8,.,TRBJ1-2,TRBD1,CASSQDRENYGYTF,TGTGCCAGCAGCCAAGACAGGGAGAACTATGGCTACACCTTC
TRBV6-5,few,TRBJ2-2,.,CASIQPNTGELFF,TGTGCCAGCATACAGCCGAACACCGGGGAGCTGTTTTTT
TRBV19,.,TRBJ2-7,TRBD1,CASSISDRTYEQYF,TGTGCCAGTAGTATTTCGGACAGGACCTACGAGCAGTACTTC
TRBV4-2,.,TRBJ2-7,TRBD1,CASSQGQGGSYEQYF,TGTGCCAGCAGCCAAGGACAGGGTGGCTCTTACGAGCAGTACTTC
TRBV5-1,once,TRBJ1-3,.,CASSLETGTGNTIYF,TGCGCCAGCAGCTTGGAAACAGGGACGGGAAACACCATATATTTT
TRBV6-5,.,TRBJ2-7,.,CASSYSGLGKGYEQYF,TGTGCCAGCAGTTACTCTGGCCTGGGCAAGGGGTACGAGCAGTACTTC
TRBV6-6,.,TRBJ1-4,.,CASSYSWRSNEKLFF,TGTGCCAGCAGTTACTCCTGGAGGTCTAATGAAAAACTGTTTTTT
TRBV5-8,.,TRBJ2-3,TRBD2,CASSSYITSGGADTQYF,TGTGCCAGCAGCTCCTACATAACTAGCGGGGGGGCAGATACGCAGTATTTT
TRBV7-6,.,TRBJ1-1,.,CASSPPAGFIMNTEAFF,TGTGCCAGCAGTCCACCTGCAGGGTTTATAATGAACACTGAAGCTTTCTTT
TRBV7-2,.,TRBJ2-7,TRBD2,CASSPRASGSYEQYF,TGTGCCAGCAGCCCGCGGGCTAGCGGATCCTACGAGCAGTACTTC
TRBV5-1,.,TRBJ1-4,TRBD1,CASSLGTGGFLGEKLFF,TGCGCCAGCAGCTTGGGGACAGGGGGCTTTTTAGGTGAAAAACTGTTTTTT
TRBV7-9,.,TRBJ1-2,.,CASSLLGRLGAPNYGYTF,TGTGCCAGCAGCTTACTTGGCCGATTAGGAGCTCCGAACTATGGCTACACCTTC
TRBV5-4,.,TRBJ1-2,TRBD1,CASSTPQGVDGYTF,TGTGCCAGCAGCACCCCTCAGGGGGTCGATGGCTACACCTTC
TRBV10-3,.,TRBJ1-4,TRBD1,CAISEPLGQAATNEKLFF,TGTGCCATCAGTGAGCCTTTGGGACAGGCTGCAACTAATGAAAAACTGTTTTTT
TRBV5-1,.,TRBJ1-6,.,CASSLVSGGWNSPLHF,TGCGCCAGCAGCTTGGTCAGCGGGGGTTGGAATTCACCCCTCCACTTT
TRBV6-5,.,TRBJ2-5,TRBD2,CASSYSGGFQETQYF,TGTGCCAGCAGTTATAGCGGGGGGTTCCAAGAGACCCAGTACTTC
TRBV7-9,.,TRBJ1-2,.,CASSLTVYGYTF,TGTGCCAGCAGCCTGACAGTCTATGGCTACACCTTC
TRBV3-1/TRBV3-2,once,TRBJ1-1,TRBD1,CASRRTGRGNTEAFF,TGTGCCAGCAGGCGGACAGGGAGGGGGAACACTGAAGCTTTCTTT
TRBV6-5,.,TRBJ2-7,.,CASSPDTYEQYF,TGTGCCAGCAGTCCAGACACCTACGAGCAGTACTTC
TRBV6-6,.,TRBJ2-6,.,CASSETANSGANVLTF,TGTGCCAGCAGCGAGACAGCTAACTCTGGGGCCAACGTCCTGACTTTC
TRBV5-1,.,TRBJ2-3,TRBD2,CASSLTSVADTQYF,TGCGCCAGCAGCTTGACTAGCGTCGCAGATACGCAGTATTTT
TRBV12-3/TRBV12-4,.,TRBJ2-5,.,CASSFSETQYF,TGTGCCAGCAGTTTTTCGGAGACCCAGTACTTC
TRBV9,.,TRBJ2-3,TRBD1,CASSVGQTGTTDTQYF,TGTGCCAGCAGCGTAGGTCAGACAGGGACGACAGATACGCAGTATTTT
TRBV28,.,TRBJ2-7,TRBD1,CASSRTGVGSHEQYF,TGTGCCAGCAGTCGGACAGGGGTCGGGTCCCACGAGCAGTACTTC